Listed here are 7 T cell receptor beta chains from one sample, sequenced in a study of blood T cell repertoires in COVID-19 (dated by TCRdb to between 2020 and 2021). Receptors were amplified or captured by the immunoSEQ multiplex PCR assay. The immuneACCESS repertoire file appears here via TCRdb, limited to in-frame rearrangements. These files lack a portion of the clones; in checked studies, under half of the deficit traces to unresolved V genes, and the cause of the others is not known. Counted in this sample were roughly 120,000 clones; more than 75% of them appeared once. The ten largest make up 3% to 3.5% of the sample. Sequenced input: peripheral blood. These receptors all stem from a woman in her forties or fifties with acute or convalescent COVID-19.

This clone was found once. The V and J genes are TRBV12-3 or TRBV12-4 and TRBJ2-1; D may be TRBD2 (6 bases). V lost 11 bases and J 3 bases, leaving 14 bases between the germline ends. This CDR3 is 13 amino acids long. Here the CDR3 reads CASAARGYNEQFF. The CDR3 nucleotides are TGTGCCTCAGCGGCGCGGGGCTACAATGAGCAGTTCTTC.

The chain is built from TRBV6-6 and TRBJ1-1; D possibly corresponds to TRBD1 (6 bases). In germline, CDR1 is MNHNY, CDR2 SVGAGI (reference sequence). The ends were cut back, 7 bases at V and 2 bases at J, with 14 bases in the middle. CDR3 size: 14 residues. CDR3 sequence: CASTYGQSNTEAFF. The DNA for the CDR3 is TGTGCCAGCACCTACGGACAGAGTAACACTGAAGCTTTCTTT.

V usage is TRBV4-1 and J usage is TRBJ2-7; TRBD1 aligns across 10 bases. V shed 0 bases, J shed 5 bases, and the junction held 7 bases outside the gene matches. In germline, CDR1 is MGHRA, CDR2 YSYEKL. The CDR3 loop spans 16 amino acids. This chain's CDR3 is CASSQETGTGEDEQYF. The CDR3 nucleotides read TGCGCCAGCAGCCAAGAAACGGGGACAGGGGAAGACGAGCAGTACTTC.

Written as DNA, the CDR3 is TGTGCCAGCAGCCGAGGGACTAGCGGGATGGAGACCCAGTACTTC. Protein sequence: CASSRGTSGMETQYF. The rearrangement joins TRBV14 to TRBJ2-5; 13 bases line up with TRBD2. J gave up 5 bases and V 4 bases, and 4 bases lay outside the gene matches. The CDR3 is made up of 15 amino acids. Germline CDR1 SGHDN, CDR2 FVKESK. The full variable domain, its missing parts supplied by reference TRBV14 and TRBJ2-5, is EAGVTQFPSHSVIEKGQTVTLRCDPISGHDNLYWYRRVMGKEIKFLLHFVKESKQDESGMPNNRFLAERTGGTYSTLKVQPAELEDSGVYFCASSRGTSGMETQYFGPGTRLLVL.

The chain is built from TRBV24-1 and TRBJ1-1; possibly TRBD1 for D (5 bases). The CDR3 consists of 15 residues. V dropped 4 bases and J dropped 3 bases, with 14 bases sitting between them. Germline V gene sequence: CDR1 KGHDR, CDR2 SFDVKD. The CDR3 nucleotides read TGTGCCACCAGTGACGCTACGGGGGTTCACACTGAAGCTTTCTTT. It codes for CATSDATGVHTEAFF.

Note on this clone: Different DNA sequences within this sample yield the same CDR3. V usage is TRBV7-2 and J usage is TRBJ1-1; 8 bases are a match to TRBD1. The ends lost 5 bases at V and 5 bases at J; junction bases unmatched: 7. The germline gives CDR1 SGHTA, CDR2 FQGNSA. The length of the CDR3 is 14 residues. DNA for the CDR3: TGTGCCAGCAGCCCTCAGGGGGCTGGGACTGAAGCTTTCTTT. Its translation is CASSPQGAGTEAFF.

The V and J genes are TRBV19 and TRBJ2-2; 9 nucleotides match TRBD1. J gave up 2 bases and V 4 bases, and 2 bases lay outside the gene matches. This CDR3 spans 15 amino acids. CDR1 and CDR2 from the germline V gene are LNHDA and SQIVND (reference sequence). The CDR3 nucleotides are TGTGCCAGTAGTAGGGACAGGGCAAACACCGGGGAGCTGTTTTTT. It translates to CASSRDRANTGELFF.